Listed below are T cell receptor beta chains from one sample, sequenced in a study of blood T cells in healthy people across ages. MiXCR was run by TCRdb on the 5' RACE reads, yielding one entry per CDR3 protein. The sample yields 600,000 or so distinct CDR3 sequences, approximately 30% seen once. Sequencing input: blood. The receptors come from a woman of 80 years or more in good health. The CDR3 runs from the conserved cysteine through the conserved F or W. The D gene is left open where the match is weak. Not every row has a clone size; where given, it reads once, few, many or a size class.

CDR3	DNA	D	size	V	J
CASSFHQTAGNGYTF	TGTGCCAGCAGCTTTCATCAGACAGCGGGAAATGGCTACACCTTC	.	few	TRBV7-2	TRBJ1-2
CASSEAGGPYGYTF	TGTGCCAGCAGTGAAGCTGGAGGCCCCTATGGCTACACCTTC	.	.	TRBV6-1	TRBJ1-2
CACTVGATEAFF	TGTGCCTGTACAGTAGGGGCAACTGAAGCTTTCTTT	.	few	TRBV30	TRBJ1-1
CASSQQAGATDTQYF	TGTGCCAGCAGCCAACAAGCGGGGGCCACAGATACGCAGTATTTT	TRBD2	many	TRBV14	TRBJ2-3
CASSSGRIYNEQYF	TGTGCCAGCAGCTCTGGACGGATATACAATGAGCAGTACTTC	.	.	TRBV7-9	TRBJ2-7
CASSLVGTGGVISEGYTF	TGCGCCAGCAGCTTGGTCGGGACAGGGGGCGTAATATCGGAAGGCTACACCTTC	TRBD1	few	TRBV5-1	TRBJ1-2
CASSNPASGGGTDTQYF	TGTGCCAGCAGCAACCCAGCTAGCGGGGGGGGCACAGATACGCAGTATTTT	TRBD2	many	TRBV7-6	TRBJ2-3
CATLPYNEQFF	TGTGCCACCCTCCCTTACAATGAGCAGTTCTTC	.	many	TRBV27	TRBJ2-1
CASSYTENTEAFF	TGTGCCAGCAGTTATACAGAGAACACTGAAGCTTTCTTT	.	many	TRBV6-6	TRBJ1-1
CASSSPGRGTNTEAFF	TGTGCCAGCAGTTCCCCGGGTAGAGGGACGAACACTGAAGCTTTCTTT	.	.	TRBV6-2/TRBV6-3	TRBJ1-1
CASSQDSGGTGNQPQHF	TGCGCCAGCAGCCAAGATTCTGGAGGGACTGGCAATCAGCCCCAGCATTTT	.	.	TRBV4-1	TRBJ1-5
CASSYSRGQGKLYEQYF	TGTGCCAGCAGTTACTCGAGGGGACAGGGTAAGCTCTACGAGCAGTACTTC	TRBD1	once	TRBV6-2/TRBV6-3	TRBJ2-7
CASSYRETGHNEQFF	TGCGCCAGCAGCTATAGAGAGACAGGCCACAATGAGCAGTTCTTC	.	.	TRBV5-1	TRBJ2-1
CSARERQGWNQPQHF	TGCAGTGCTAGAGAAAGACAGGGGTGGAATCAGCCCCAGCATTTT	TRBD1	.	TRBV20-1	TRBJ1-5
CASSYSRGGPQYF	TGTGCCAGCAGTTACTCGCGGGGGGGCCCCCAGTACTTC	TRBD2	few	TRBV6-2/TRBV6-3	TRBJ2-5
CASSFWRTYVYGYTF	TGTGCCAGCAGCTTTTGGAGGACGTATGTCTATGGCTACACCTTC	.	many	TRBV5-6	TRBJ1-2
CSATQTGGAYEQYF	TGCAGTGCTACCCAGACAGGGGGTGCTTACGAGCAGTACTTC	TRBD1	many	TRBV20-1	TRBJ2-7
CASSEPKALKLFF	TGTGCCAGCAGTGAACCGAAGGCCTTAAAACTGTTTTTT	.	.	TRBV5-5	TRBJ1-4
CSASPQGYGQFF	TGCAGTGCTAGTCCACAGGGCTACGGGCAGTTCTTC	.	.	TRBV20-1	TRBJ2-1
CASSFLPGTPQETQYF	TGTGCCAGCAGCTTTCTCCCTGGGACACCGCAAGAGACCCAGTACTTC	.	.	TRBV5-5	TRBJ2-5
CASSDGTTQHF	TGTGCCAGCAGCGACGGGACGACCCAGCATTTT	.	.	TRBV2	TRBJ1-5
CASSPQGTEGYTF	TGCGCCAGCAGCCCACAGGGGACAGAAGGCTACACCTTC	TRBD1	many	TRBV5-1	TRBJ1-2
CASAQAGGVQETQYF	TGTGCCAGCGCGCAGGCGGGAGGTGTACAAGAGACCCAGTACTTC	TRBD2	.	TRBV9	TRBJ2-5
CAWRASEYVSYNEQFF	TGTGCCTGGAGGGCTAGCGAGTACGTGTCCTACAATGAGCAGTTCTTC	.	many	TRBV30	TRBJ2-1
CASEPSGLNGPYNEQFF	TGTGCCAGCGAACCCTCCGGACTCAATGGCCCCTACAATGAGCAGTTCTTC	.	many	TRBV2	TRBJ2-1
CASYRGGGYTF	TGTGCCAGTTACAGGGGCGGCGGCTACACCTTC	TRBD1	few	TRBV9	TRBJ1-2
CSGRAGANVLTF	TGCAGCGGCAGGGCTGGGGCGAACGTCCTGACTTTC	.	many	TRBV20-1	TRBJ2-6
CASSVDPGSTSVRNEQFF	TGTGCCAGCAGCGTAGATCCGGGTTCTACTAGCGTTAGAAATGAGCAGTTCTTC	TRBD2	.	TRBV9	TRBJ2-1
CASSFWGRGTEAFF	TGTGCCAGCAGCTTTTGGGGGCGGGGCACTGAAGCTTTCTTT	.	.	TRBV11-1	TRBJ1-1
CAWSAGTSGGAETQYF	TGTGCCTGGAGCGCCGGGACTAGCGGGGGGGCGGAGACCCAGTACTTC	TRBD2	few	TRBV30	TRBJ2-5
CAWSDNNEKLFF	TGTGCCTGGAGTGATAATAATGAAAAACTGTTTTTT	.	.	TRBV30	TRBJ1-4
CASRGVWGNYGYTF	TGTGCCAGCAGGGGCGTTTGGGGTAACTATGGCTACACCTTC	.	many	TRBV6-5	TRBJ1-2
CASSLGVHSTDTQYF	TGTGCCAGCAGCTTAGGAGTTCACTCCACAGATACGCAGTATTTT	.	.	TRBV7-2	TRBJ2-3